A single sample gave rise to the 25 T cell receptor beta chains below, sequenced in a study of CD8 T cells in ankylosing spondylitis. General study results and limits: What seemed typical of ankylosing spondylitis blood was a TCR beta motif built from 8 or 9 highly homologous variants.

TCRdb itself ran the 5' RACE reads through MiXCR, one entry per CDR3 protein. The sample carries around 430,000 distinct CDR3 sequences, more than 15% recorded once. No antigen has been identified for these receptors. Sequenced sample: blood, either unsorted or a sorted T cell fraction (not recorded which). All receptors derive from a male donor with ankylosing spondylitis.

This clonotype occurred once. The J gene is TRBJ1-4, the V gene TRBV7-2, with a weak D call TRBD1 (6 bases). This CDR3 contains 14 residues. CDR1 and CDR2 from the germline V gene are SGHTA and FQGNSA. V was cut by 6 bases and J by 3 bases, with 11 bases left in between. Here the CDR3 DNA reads TGTGCCAGCAGTCCTACAGGGCCTAATGAAAAACTGTTTTTT. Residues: CASSPTGPNEKLFF.

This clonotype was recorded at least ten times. The CDR3 DNA reads TGTGCCAGCAGCTTAGTATATGCTGCAACTAATGAAAAACTGTTTTTT. It translates to CASSLVYAATNEKLFF. The chain is built from TRBV7-9 and TRBJ1-4; unclear D gene. The length of the CDR3 is 16 residues. Germline CDR1 SEHNR, CDR2 FQNEAQ (reference sequence). The V and J ends lost 1 base and 0 bases respectively, with 9 bases between them.

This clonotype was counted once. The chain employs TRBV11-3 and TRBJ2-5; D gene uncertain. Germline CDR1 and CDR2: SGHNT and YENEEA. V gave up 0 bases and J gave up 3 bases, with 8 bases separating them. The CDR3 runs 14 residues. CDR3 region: CASSLDRSEETQYF. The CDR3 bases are TGTGCCAGCAGCTTAGATCGGAGCGAAGAGACCCAGTACTTC.

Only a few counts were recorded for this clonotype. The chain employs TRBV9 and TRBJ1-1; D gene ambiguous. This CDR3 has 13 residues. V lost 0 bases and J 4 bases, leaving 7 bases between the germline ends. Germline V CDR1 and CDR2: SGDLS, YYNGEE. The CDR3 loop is CASSVGSLTEAFF. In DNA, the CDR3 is TGTGCCAGCAGCGTAGGCTCCCTCACTGAAGCTTTCTTT.

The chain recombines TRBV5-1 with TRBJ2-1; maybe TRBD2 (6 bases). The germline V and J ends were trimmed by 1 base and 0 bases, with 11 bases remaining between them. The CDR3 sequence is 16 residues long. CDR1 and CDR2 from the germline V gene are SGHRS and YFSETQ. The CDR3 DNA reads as TGCGCCAGCAGCTTGCTAGCGTTGGCCTCCTACAATGAGCAGTTCTTC. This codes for CASSLLALASYNEQFF.

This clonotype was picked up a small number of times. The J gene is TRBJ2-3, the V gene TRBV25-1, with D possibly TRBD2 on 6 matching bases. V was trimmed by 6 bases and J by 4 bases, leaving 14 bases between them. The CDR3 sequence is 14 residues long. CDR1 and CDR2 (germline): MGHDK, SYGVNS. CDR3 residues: CASRSGWGADTQYF. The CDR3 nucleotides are TGTGCCAGCAGGTCTGGGTGGGGGGCAGATACGCAGTATTTT.

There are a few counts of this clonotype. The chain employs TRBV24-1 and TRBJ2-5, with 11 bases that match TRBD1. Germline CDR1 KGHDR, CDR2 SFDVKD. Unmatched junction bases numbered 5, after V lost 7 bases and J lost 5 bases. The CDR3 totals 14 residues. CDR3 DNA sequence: TGTGCCACCAGAGGGACAGGGGGTGTGGAGACCCAGTACTTC. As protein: CATRGTGGVETQYF.

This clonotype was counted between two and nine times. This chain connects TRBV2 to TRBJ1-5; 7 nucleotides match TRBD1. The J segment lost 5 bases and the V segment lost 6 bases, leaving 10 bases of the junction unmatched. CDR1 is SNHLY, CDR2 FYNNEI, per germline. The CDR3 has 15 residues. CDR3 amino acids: CASSWEGARDQPQHF. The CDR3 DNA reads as TGTGCCAGCAGCTGGGAGGGGGCGCGGGATCAGCCCCAGCATTTT.

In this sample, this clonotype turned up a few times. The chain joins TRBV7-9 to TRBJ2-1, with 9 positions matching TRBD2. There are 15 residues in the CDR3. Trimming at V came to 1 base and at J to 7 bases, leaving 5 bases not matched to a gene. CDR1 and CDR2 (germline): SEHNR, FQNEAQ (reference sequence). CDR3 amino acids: CASSLVRGGKNEQFF. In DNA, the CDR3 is TGTGCCAGCAGCTTAGTGCGGGGGGGTAAAAATGAGCAGTTCTTC.

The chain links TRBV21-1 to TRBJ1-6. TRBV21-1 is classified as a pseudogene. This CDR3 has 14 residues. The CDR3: CATTVRDGLPPLHF. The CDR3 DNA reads TGTGCCACAACAGTCCGGGACGGTCTTCCACCCCTCCACTTT.

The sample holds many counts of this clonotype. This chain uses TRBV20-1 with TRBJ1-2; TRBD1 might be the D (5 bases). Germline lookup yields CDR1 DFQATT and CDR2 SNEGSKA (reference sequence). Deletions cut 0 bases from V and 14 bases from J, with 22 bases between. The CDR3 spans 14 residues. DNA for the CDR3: TGCAGTGCTAGAGATCCGGGGGGACCTATAGGGAAGACCTTC. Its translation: CSARDPGGPIGKTF.

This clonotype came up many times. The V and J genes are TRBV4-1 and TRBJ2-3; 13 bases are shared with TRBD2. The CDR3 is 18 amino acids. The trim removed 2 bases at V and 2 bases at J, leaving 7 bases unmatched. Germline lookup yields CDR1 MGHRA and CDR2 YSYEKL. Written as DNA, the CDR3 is TGCGCCAGCAGCCAAAGGACTAGCGGGAGTCTTCTCACAGATACGCAGTATTTT. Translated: CASSQRTSGSLLTDTQYF.

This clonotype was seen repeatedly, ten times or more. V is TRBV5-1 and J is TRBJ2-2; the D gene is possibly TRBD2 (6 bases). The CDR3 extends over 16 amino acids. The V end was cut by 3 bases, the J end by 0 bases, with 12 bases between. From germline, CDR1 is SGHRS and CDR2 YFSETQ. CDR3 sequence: CASSSEGSTNTGELFF. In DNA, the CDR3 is TGCGCCAGCAGCTCGGAGGGCTCAACGAACACCGGGGAGCTGTTTTTT.

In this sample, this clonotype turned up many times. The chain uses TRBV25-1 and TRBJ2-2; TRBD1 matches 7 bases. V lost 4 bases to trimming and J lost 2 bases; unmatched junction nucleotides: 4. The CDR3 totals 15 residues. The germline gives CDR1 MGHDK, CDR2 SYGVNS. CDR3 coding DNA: TGTGCCAGCAGTGGGGGGACAGCCAACACCGGGGAGCTGTTTTTT. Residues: CASSGGTANTGELFF.

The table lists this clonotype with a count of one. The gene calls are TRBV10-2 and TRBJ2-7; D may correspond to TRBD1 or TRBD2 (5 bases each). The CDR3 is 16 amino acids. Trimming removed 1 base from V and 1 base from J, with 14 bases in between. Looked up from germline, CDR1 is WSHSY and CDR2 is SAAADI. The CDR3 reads CASSEWGSTGSYEQYF. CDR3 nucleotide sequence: TGCGCCAGCAGTGAGTGGGGCTCGACGGGATCCTACGAGCAGTACTTC.

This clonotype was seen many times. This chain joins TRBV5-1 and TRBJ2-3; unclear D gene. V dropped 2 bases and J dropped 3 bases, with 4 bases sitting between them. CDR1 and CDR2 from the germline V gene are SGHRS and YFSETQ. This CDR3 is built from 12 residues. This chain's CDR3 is CASSFRTDTQYF. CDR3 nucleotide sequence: TGCGCCAGCAGCTTCCGAACAGATACGCAGTATTTT. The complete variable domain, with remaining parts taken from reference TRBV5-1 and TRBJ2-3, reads KAGVTQTPRYLIKTRGQQVTLSCSPISGHRSVSWYQQTPGQGLQFLFEYFSETQRNKGNFPGRFSGRQFSNSRSEMNVSTLELGDSALYLCASSFRTDTQYFGPGTRLTVL.

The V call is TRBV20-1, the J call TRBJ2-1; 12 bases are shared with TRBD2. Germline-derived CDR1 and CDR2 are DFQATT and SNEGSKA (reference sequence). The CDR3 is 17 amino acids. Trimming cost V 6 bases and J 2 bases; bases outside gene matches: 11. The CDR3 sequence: CSAAETSGGTTYNEQFF. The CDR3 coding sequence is TGCAGTGCCGCTGAAACTAGCGGGGGGACTACCTACAATGAGCAGTTCTTC.

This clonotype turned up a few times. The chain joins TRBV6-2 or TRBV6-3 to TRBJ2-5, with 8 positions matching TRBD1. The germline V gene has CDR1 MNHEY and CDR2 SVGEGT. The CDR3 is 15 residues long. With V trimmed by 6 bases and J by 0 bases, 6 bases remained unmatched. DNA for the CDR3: TGTGCCAGCAGGTTACGGGACAGGCACCAAGAGACCCAGTACTTC. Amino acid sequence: CASRLRDRHQETQYF.

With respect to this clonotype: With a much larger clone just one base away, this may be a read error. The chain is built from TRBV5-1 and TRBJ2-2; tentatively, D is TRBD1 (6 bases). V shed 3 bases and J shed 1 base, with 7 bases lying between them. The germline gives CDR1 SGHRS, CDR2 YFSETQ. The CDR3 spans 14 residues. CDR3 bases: TGCGCCAGCAGCTGGGGACAGAACACCGGGGAGCTGTTTTTT. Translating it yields CASSWGQNTGELFF.

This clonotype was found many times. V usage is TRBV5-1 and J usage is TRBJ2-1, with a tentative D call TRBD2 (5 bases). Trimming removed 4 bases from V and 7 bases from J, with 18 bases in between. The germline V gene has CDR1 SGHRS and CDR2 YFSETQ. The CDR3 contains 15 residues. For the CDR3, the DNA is TGCGCCAGCAGCCCCCGGGGTAGGACCGAGAATGAGCAGTTCTTC. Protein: CASSPRGRTENEQFF.

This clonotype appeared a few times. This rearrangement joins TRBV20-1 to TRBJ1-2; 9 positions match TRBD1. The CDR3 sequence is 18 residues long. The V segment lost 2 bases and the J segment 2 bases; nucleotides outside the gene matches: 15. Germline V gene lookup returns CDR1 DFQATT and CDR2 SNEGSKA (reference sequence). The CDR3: CSARSTKQGARGNYGYTF. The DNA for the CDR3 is TGCAGTGCTAGAAGCACCAAACAGGGGGCGCGGGGCAACTATGGCTACACCTTC.

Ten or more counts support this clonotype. DNA for the CDR3: TGTGCCAGCAGTTTGGTCGGGACTACGCACAATGAGCAGTTCTTC. Its protein is CASSLVGTTHNEQFF. This rearrangement joins TRBV12-3 or TRBV12-4 to TRBJ2-1; 7 nucleotides line up with TRBD2. V lost 3 bases, J lost 5 bases, and 7 bases stayed unmatched. There are 15 residues in the CDR3.

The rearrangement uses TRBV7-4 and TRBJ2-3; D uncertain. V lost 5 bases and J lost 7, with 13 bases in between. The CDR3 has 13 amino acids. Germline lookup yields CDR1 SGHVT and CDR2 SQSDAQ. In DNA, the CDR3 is TGTGCCAGCAGCCTTTTCGTGTCCCATACGCAGTATTTT. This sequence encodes CASSLFVSHTQYF.

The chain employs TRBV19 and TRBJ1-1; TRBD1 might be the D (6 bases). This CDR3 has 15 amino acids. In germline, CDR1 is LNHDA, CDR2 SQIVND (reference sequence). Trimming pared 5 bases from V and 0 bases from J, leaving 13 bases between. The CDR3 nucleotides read TGTGCCAGTAGTCCGGGACAAGGAGTGAACACTGAAGCTTTCTTT. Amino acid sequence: CASSPGQGVNTEAFF. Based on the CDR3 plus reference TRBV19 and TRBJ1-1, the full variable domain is DGGITQSPKYLFRKEGQNVTLSCEQNLNHDAMYWYRQDPGQGLRLIYYSQIVNDFQKGDIAEGYSVSREKKESFPLTVTSAQKNPTAFYLCASSPGQGVNTEAFFGQGTRLTVV.

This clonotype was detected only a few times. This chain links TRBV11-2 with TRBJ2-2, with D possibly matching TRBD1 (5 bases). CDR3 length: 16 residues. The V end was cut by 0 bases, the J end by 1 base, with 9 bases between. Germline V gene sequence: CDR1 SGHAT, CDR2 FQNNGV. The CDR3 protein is CASSLEGRKNTGELFF. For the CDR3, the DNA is TGTGCCAGCAGCTTAGAGGGGCGGAAGAACACCGGGGAGCTGTTTTTT. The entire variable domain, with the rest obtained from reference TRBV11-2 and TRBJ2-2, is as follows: EAGVAQSPRYKIIEKRQSVAFWCNPISGHATLYWYQQILGQGPKLLIQFQNNGVVDDSQLPKDRFSAERLKGVDSTLKIQPAKLEDSAVYLCASSLEGRKNTGELFFGEGSRLTVL.